Sequencing of this TCR beta chain was carried out in a study of T-cell reconstitution after alpha-beta-depleted transplantation in children. Study-wide results and caveats: T-cell numbers and diversity, one year after transplant, stemmed largely from T cells that were newly produced. Recipient T cells and thymic progenitors that survived gave rise to the high TCRbeta diversity observed at day 60 in some patients. Expanded clones from the graft, numbering several hundred, reportedly supplied alpha-beta T cells about two months after transplant.

This clonotype occurred many times. Its matching antigen is unknown. Unique molecular identifiers featured in how the TCRbeta library was prepared. TCRdb passed the PCR reads through MiXCR, listing each CDR3 protein once. The data contain a few hundred thousand distinct CDR3 sequences, about a tenth of them singletons. Germline CDR1 reads SGHVS; CDR2 reads FNYEAQ. V was clipped by 3 bases and J by 6 bases; unmatched bases: 1. The CDR3 has 14 amino acids. Sample: PBMCs, taken before TCRalphabeta/CD19-depleted stem cell transplant. This chain links TRBV7-6 with TRBJ2-7, with 14 bases identical to TRBD2. The TCR was taken from a boy in the first two years of life with acute myeloid leukemia, due to receive a stem cell transplant. The CDR3 DNA is TGTGCCAGCAGCTTCGGACTAGCGGGAGGCGAGCAGTACTTC. Amino acids: CASSFGLAGGEQYF.